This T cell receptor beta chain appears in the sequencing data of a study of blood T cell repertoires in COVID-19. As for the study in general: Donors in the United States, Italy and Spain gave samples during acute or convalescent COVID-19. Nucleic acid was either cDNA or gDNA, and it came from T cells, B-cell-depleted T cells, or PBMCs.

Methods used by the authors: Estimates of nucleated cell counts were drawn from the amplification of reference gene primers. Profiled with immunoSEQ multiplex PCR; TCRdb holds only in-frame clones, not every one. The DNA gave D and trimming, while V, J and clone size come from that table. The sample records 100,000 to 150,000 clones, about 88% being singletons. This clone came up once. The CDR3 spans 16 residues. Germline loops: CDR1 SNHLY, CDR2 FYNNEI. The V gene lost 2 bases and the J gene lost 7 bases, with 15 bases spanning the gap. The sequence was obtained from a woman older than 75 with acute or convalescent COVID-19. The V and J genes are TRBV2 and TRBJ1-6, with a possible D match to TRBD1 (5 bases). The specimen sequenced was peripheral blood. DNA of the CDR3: TGTGCCAGCAGTGAAATTCGTCAGGGTATGAATTCACCCCTCCACTTT. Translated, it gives CASSEIRQGMNSPLHF.